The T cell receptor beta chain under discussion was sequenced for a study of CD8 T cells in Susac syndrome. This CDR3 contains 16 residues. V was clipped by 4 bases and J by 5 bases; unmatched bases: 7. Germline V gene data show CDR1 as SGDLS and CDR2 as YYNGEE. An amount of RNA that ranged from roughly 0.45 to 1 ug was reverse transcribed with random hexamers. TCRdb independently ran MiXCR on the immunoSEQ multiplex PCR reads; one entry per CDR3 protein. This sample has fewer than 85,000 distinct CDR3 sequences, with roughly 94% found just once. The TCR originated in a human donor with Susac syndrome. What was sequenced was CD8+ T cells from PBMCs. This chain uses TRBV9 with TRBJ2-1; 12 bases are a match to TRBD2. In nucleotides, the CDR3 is TGTGCCAGCAGCTCTCGGACTAGCGGGGTCCACAATGAGCAGTTCTTC. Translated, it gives CASSSRTSGVHNEQFF. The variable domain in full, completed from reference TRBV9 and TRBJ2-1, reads DSGVTQTPKHLITATGQRVTLRCSPRSGDLSVYWYQQSLDQGLQFLIQYYNGEERAKGNILERFSAQQFPDLHSELNLSSLELGDSALYFCASSSRTSGVHNEQFFGPGTRLTVL.